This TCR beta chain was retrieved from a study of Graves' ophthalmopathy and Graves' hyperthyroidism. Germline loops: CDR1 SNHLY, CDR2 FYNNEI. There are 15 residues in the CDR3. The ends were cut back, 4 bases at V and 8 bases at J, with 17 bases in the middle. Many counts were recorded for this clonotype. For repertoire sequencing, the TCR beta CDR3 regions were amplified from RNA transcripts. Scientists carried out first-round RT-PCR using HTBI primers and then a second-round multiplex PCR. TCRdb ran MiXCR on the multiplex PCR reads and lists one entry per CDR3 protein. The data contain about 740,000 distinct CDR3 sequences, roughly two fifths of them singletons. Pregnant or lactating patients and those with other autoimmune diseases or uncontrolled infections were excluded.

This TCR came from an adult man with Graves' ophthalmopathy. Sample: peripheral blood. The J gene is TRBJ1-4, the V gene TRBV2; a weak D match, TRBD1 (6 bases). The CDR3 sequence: CASSVDVGQLEKLFF. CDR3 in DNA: TGTGCCAGCAGTGTGGATGTGGGACAACTAGAAAAACTGTTTTTT.